The 27 T cell receptor beta chains listed next were all sequenced from one sample in a study of T cell responses to AZD1222 COVID-19 vaccine. Sequencing used immunoSEQ multiplex PCR; TCRdb keeps in-frame clones, though not all of them. The table includes roughly 100,000 clones, more than 85% detected once. The specimen comprised peripheral blood, sampled on day 0 of AZD1222 vaccination. These receptors were taken from an adult in good health.

This chain links TRBV11-2 with TRBJ2-1, with 9 positions matching TRBD2. With V trimmed by 2 bases and J by 10 bases, 9 bases remained unmatched. The CDR3 is 15 amino acids. Germline V gene sequence: CDR1 SGHAT, CDR2 FQNNGV. The CDR3 nucleotides read TGTGCCAGCAGCTTACTGGTAGCGGGAGTAGGGGAGCAGTTCTTC. Protein sequence: CASSLLVAGVGEQFF.

V gene TRBV2 combines with J gene TRBJ2-2; 9 nucleotides agree with TRBD2. Germline V gene data show CDR1 as SNHLY and CDR2 as FYNNEI. This CDR3 contains 13 residues. Losses at the gene ends were 9 bases for V and 5 bases for J; bases not matched to a gene: 4. The DNA for the CDR3 is TGTGCCAGTAGCGGGAGTTATACCGGGGAGCTGTTTTTT. As protein: CASSGSYTGELFF.

V usage is TRBV27 and J usage is TRBJ2-2; D is uncertain. Germline V CDR1 and CDR2: MNHEY, SMNVEV (reference sequence). V was pared by 7 bases and J by 2 bases, with 23 bases between. This CDR3 spans 18 amino acids. In DNA, the CDR3 is TGTGCCAGCAACTCCCCCGGTCAGATTCACACCAACACCGGGGAGCTGTTTTTT. Protein: CASNSPGQIHTNTGELFF.

V is TRBV6-4 and J is TRBJ2-2; D possibly uses TRBD1 or TRBD2 (5 bases each). The germline V gene has CDR1 MRHNA and CDR2 SNTAGT. The CDR3 is 14 residues long. The ends were cut back, 0 bases at V and 3 bases at J, with 5 bases in the middle. CDR3 in amino acids: CASSDSGDTGELFF. In DNA, the CDR3 is TGTGCCAGCAGTGACTCGGGGGACACCGGGGAGCTGTTTTTT.

V gene TRBV11-2 combines with J gene TRBJ2-2; D gene uncertain. CDR3 length: 15 residues. V was cut by 5 bases and J by 2 bases, with 12 bases left in between. Germline V gene data show CDR1 as SGHAT and CDR2 as FQNNGV. CDR3 DNA: TGTGCCAGCAGCCACCGGTGGAAAAACACCGGGGAGCTGTTTTTT. Translation gives CASSHRWKNTGELFF.

The rearrangement links TRBV28 to TRBJ1-1, with D tentatively TRBD1 (5 bases). The CDR3 sequence is 14 residues long. The V gene's germline CDR1 is MDHEN and CDR2 SYDVKM. V lost 3 bases and J lost 1, with 9 bases in between. CDR3 amino acids: CASSFRGPNTEAFF. The DNA for the CDR3 is TGTGCCAGCAGTTTTAGGGGTCCGAACACTGAAGCTTTCTTT.

V and J are TRBV4-2 and TRBJ2-7; 8 nucleotides agree with TRBD1. Germline CDR1 reads LGHNA; CDR2 reads YNFKEQ. With 1 base clipped from V and 6 bases from J, the junction kept 17 bases outside the gene matches. This CDR3 is built from 18 residues. The CDR3 here is CASSQVSFTGGNPLEQYF. CDR3 coding DNA: TGTGCCAGCAGCCAAGTCTCTTTCACAGGGGGAAACCCCCTCGAGCAGTACTTC.

The V gene is TRBV5-1, the J gene TRBJ2-7, with a tentative D call TRBD2 (5 bases). CDR3 length: 14 amino acids. Germline V gene data show CDR1 as SGHRS and CDR2 as YFSETQ. The V end lost 2 bases, the J end lost 0 bases, and 9 bases lay between the germline ends. The CDR3 is CASSLKAGSYEQYF. CDR3 nucleotide sequence: TGCGCCAGCAGCTTAAAGGCGGGCTCCTACGAGCAGTACTTC.

The chain joins TRBV7-9 to TRBJ1-2; 9 bases agree with TRBD1. Germline lookup yields CDR1 SEHNR and CDR2 FQNEAQ (reference sequence). This CDR3 is built from 14 residues. Trimming at V came to 5 bases and at J to 8 bases, leaving 9 bases not matched to a gene. Written as DNA, the CDR3 is TGTGCCAGCAGCGGCAGGACAGGGGAAGTGGGCTACACCTTC. Residues: CASSGRTGEVGYTF.

This clone was seen only once. The chain is built from TRBV2 and TRBJ1-2; D gene ambiguous. Trimming pared 1 base from V and 6 bases from J, leaving 9 bases between. The CDR3 is made up of 13 amino acids. Germline CDR1 SNHLY, CDR2 FYNNEI. The CDR3, as DNA: TGTGCCAGCAGTGAAGGCGAGGGCCATGGCTACACCTTC. It translates to CASSEGEGHGYTF. Using reference TRBV2 and TRBJ1-2 for the parts outside the CDR3, the full variable domain is EPEVTQTPSHQVTQMGQEVILRCVPISNHLYFYWYRQILGQKVEFLVSFYNNEISEKSEIFDDQFSVERPDGSNFTLKIRSTKLEDSAMYFCASSEGEGHGYTFGSGTRLTVV.

As for this clone: Other DNA sequences within the sample encode an identical CDR3. The rearrangement joins TRBV27 to TRBJ1-2; D not resolved. Germline loops: CDR1 MNHEY, CDR2 SMNVEV (reference sequence). This CDR3 region has 15 residues. Trimming removed 2 bases from V and 0 bases from J, with 10 bases in between. The CDR3 sequence is CASSLSPGSNYGYTF. The CDR3 DNA follows: TGTGCCAGCAGTTTAAGCCCGGGCTCTAACTATGGCTACACCTTC.

This rearrangement joins TRBV18 to TRBJ1-2, with TRBD1 matching over 9 bases. The CDR3 has 14 amino acids. V was pared by 3 bases and J by 7 bases, with 6 bases of the junction left unmatched. The germline CDR1 and CDR2 sequences are KGHSH and LQKENI. CDR3: CASSPLQGARGYTF. The CDR3 coding sequence is TGTGCCAGCTCACCTCTACAGGGGGCGCGTGGCTACACCTTC.

This clone was seen a few times. This chain uses TRBV28 with TRBJ1-1, with TRBD1 matching 10 bases. CDR1 and CDR2 from the germline V gene are MDHEN and SYDVKM. The CDR3 has 15 amino acids. V lost 2 bases, J lost 8 bases, and 8 bases stayed unmatched. The chain's CDR3 is CASSLPGQGMREAFF. DNA of the CDR3: TGTGCCAGCAGTTTACCGGGACAGGGGATGAGGGAAGCTTTCTTT.

For this clone: At one of its ends the junction is not consistent with the germline gene, which may arise from a read error. This chain connects TRBV5-4 to TRBJ2-1; TRBD2 matches 7 bases. The germline V gene encodes CDR1 SGHNT and CDR2 YYREEE (reference sequence). The CDR3 length is 14 residues. The CDR3 region has the DNA TGTGCCAGCAGATTGGGGGGGTATGGCAATGAGCAGTTCTTC. Amino acid sequence: CASRLGGYGNEQFF.

The V and J genes are TRBV6-5 and TRBJ2-3; D call uncertain. V was pared by 8 bases and J by 1 base, with 10 bases between. Germline CDR1 MNHEY, CDR2 SVGAGI. The CDR3 runs to 13 residues. The CDR3 sequence: CASSGSRTDTQYF. The CDR3 DNA is TGTGCCAGCTCGGGCAGCCGCACAGATACGCAGTATTTT.

The gene calls are TRBV5-1 and TRBJ1-6, with a tentative D call TRBD1 (5 bases). The CDR3 is 15 amino acids. Trimming pared 4 bases from V and 4 bases from J, leaving 12 bases between. The germline V gene encodes CDR1 SGHRS and CDR2 YFSETQ. The CDR3 protein is CASSTRDGYNSPLHF. The DNA of the CDR3 is TGCGCCAGCAGCACCCGGGACGGTTATAATTCACCCCTCCACTTT.

This chain connects TRBV5-6 to TRBJ2-3; D remains unclear. Germline loops: CDR1 SGHDT, CDR2 YYEEEE. The CDR3 is 14 amino acids. The V gene lost 1 base and the J gene lost 1 base, with 7 bases spanning the gap. CDR3 sequence: CASSLIFGTDTQYF. DNA for the CDR3: TGTGCCAGCAGCTTGATCTTCGGCACAGATACGCAGTATTTT.

The chain links TRBV6-6 to TRBJ1-5; a weak D match, TRBD1 (6 bases). The CDR3 totals 15 residues. The V gene's germline CDR1 is MNHNY and CDR2 SVGAGI (reference sequence). V gave up 0 bases and J gave up 6 bases, with 12 bases separating them. The DNA for the CDR3 is TGTGCCAGCAGTTACTCGGGGGCAGGGGTTCAGCCCCAGCATTTT. As protein: CASSYSGAGVQPQHF.

This chain joins TRBV6-5 and TRBJ1-2, with 7 bases aligning to TRBD1. The J segment lost 9 bases and the V segment lost 5 bases, leaving 6 bases of the junction unmatched. The CDR3 is 12 amino acids. The V gene's germline CDR1 is MNHEY and CDR2 SVGAGI. The CDR3, as DNA: TGTGCCAGCAGTCAGGGACAGTCGAGCTACACCTTC. It is translated as CASSQGQSSYTF.

This clone showed up just a few times. The chain links TRBV7-9 to TRBJ2-7; D may match TRBD1 or TRBD2 (5 bases each). Trimming pared 5 bases from V and 2 bases from J, leaving 19 bases between. This CDR3 has 16 amino acids. Germline V gene sequence: CDR1 SEHNR, CDR2 FQNEAQ (reference sequence). CDR3 nucleotides: TGTGCCAGCAGCCCTGCCTGGACGGTGGGACCCTACGAGCAGTACTTC. Protein product: CASSPAWTVGPYEQYF. The full variable domain, completed using reference TRBV7-9 and TRBJ2-7, is DTGVSQNPRHKITKRGQNVTFRCDPISEHNRLYWYRQTLGQGPEFLTYFQNEAQLEKSRLLSDRFSAERPKGSFSTLEIQRTEQGDSAMYLCASSPAWTVGPYEQYFGPGTRLTVT.

V and J are TRBV19 and TRBJ2-3, with 11 bases that match TRBD1. The trim removed 7 bases at V and 0 bases at J, leaving 6 bases unmatched. Per the germline V gene, CDR1 is LNHDA and CDR2 is SQIVND (reference sequence). This CDR3 has 16 residues. CDR3 loop: CASTRGTGGSTDTQYF. The CDR3 nucleotides are TGTGCCAGTACTCGGGGGACAGGGGGGAGCACAGATACGCAGTATTTT.

This rearrangement joins TRBV2 to TRBJ2-1; 7 positions agree with TRBD1. Trimming at V came to 2 bases and at J to 2 bases, leaving 0 bases not matched to a gene. The CDR3 is made up of 14 amino acids. Germline-derived CDR1 and CDR2 are SNHLY and FYNNEI. The CDR3 protein is CASSEQGAYNEQFF. CDR3 in DNA: TGTGCCAGCAGTGAACAGGGGGCCTACAATGAGCAGTTCTTC.

V and J are TRBV20-1 and TRBJ2-5; no clear D. This CDR3 comprises 10 residues. V lost 6 bases to trimming and J lost 5 bases, with 7 bases between them. Looked up from germline, CDR1 is DFQATT and CDR2 is SNEGSKA (reference sequence). The CDR3 DNA is TGCAGTGCCAAAGGGGAGACCCAGTACTTC. Translation: CSAKGETQYF.

V and J are TRBV9 and TRBJ2-3; 11 bases agree with TRBD2. In germline, CDR1 is SGDLS, CDR2 YYNGEE. CDR3 length: 16 amino acids. After removal of 0 bases from V and 5 bases from J, the junction contained 5 bases not matched to a gene. CDR3 DNA sequence: TGTGCCAGCAGCGTAGGATTACTAGCGGGAGAAGATACGCAGTATTTT. This translates into CASSVGLLAGEDTQYF. Full variable domain (remainder filled in from reference TRBV9 and TRBJ2-3): DSGVTQTPKHLITATGQRVTLRCSPRSGDLSVYWYQQSLDQGLQFLIQYYNGEERAKGNILERFSAQQFPDLHSELNLSSLELGDSALYFCASSVGLLAGEDTQYFGPGTRLTVL.

The chain links TRBV7-9 to TRBJ2-5, with 16 bases matching TRBD2. This CDR3 spans 19 amino acids. CDR1 and CDR2 from the germline V gene are SEHNR and FQNEAQ (reference sequence). J lost 3 bases, V lost 5 bases, and 12 bases had no gene match. The CDR3 region is CASSAGTSGRGLTKETQYF. In DNA, the CDR3 is TGTGCCAGCAGCGCCGGGACTAGCGGGAGGGGCCTAACAAAAGAGACCCAGTACTTC.

The rearrangement joins TRBV4-3 to TRBJ1-2; D call uncertain. Germline CDR1 is LGHNA and CDR2 is YSLEER. The CDR3 extends over 15 amino acids. The V end lost 0 bases, the J end lost 7 bases, and 15 bases lay between the germline ends. CDR3 residues: CASSQDPAGGVGYTF. The CDR3 nucleotides are TGCGCCAGCAGCCAAGACCCGGCGGGAGGTGTTGGCTACACCTTC.

The V gene is TRBV29-1, the J gene TRBJ2-7, with TRBD1 matching 10 bases. The V segment lost 2 bases and the J segment 3 bases; nucleotides outside the gene matches: 7. This CDR3 contains 15 residues. The germline CDR1 and CDR2 sequences are SQVTM and ANQGSEA. CDR3 in DNA: TGCAGCGTTGAACCCTCCGGGACAGGGGTCTACGAGCAGTACTTC. It encodes CSVEPSGTGVYEQYF.